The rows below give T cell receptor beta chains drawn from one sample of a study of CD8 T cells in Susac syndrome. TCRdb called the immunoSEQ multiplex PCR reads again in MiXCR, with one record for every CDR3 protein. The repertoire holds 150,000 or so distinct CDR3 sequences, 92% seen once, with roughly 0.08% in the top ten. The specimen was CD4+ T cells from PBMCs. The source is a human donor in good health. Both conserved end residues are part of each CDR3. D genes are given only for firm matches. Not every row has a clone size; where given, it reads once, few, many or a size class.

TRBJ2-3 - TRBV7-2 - CASSRSESTDTQYF TGTGCCAGCAGCCGGAGTGAGAGCACAGATACGCAGTATTTT
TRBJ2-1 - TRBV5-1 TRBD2 CASSRGSNNEQFF TGCGCCAGCAGCCGCGGGAGCAATAATGAGCAGTTCTTC
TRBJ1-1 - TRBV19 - CASSQYTEAFF TGTGCCAGTAGTCAGTACACTGAAGCTTTCTTT
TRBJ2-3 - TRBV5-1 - CASSLNSRGTDTQYF TGCGCCAGCAGCTTGAATTCTAGGGGGACAGATACGCAGTATTTT
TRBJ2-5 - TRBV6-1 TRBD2 CASSEGGSGTWETQYF TGTGCCAGCAGTGAAGGGGGTAGCGGGACCTGGGAGACCCAGTACTTC
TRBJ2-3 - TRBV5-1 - CATAEGSSTDTQYF TGCGCCACTGCGGAGGGCTCTAGCACAGATACGCAGTATTTT
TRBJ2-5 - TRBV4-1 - CASSLLTGQETQYF TGCGCCAGCAGCCTCTTGACAGGTCAAGAGACCCAGTACTTC
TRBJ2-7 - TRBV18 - CASSTRQAGSYEQYF TGTGCCAGCTCAACGCGGCAGGCAGGGAGCTACGAGCAGTACTTC
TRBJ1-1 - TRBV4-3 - CASSQLGQPNTEAFF TGCGCCAGCAGCCAATTAGGTCAGCCGAACACTGAAGCTTTCTTT
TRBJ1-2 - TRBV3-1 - CASRATGDGYTF TGTGCCAGCAGAGCCACAGGAGATGGCTACACCTTC
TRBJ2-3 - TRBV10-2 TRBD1 CARASSQGATDTQYF TGCGCCCGAGCCTCTTCCCAGGGGGCTACAGATACGCAGTATTTT
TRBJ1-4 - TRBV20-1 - CSASRWTNEKLFF TGCAGTGCTAGTAGGTGGACTAATGAAAAACTGTTTTTT
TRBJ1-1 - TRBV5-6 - CASSHRDGDTEAFF TGTGCCAGCAGCCACCGGGACGGAGACACTGAAGCTTTCTTT
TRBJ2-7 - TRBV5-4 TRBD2 CASSSKGQTSGSSYEQYF TGTGCCAGCAGCTCCAAGGGTCAAACTAGCGGGAGTTCGTACGAGCAGTACTTC
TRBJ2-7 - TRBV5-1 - CASSLKSGGSYEQYF TGCGCCAGCAGCTTGAAGTCGGGCGGCTCCTACGAGCAGTACTTC
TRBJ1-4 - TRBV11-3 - CASSPRFGEEKLFF TGTGCCAGCAGCCCTAGATTCGGGGAGGAAAAACTGTTTTTT
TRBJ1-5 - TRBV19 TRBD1 CASSAPGQGWQPQHF TGTGCCAGTAGTGCCCCGGGACAGGGTTGGCAGCCCCAGCATTTT
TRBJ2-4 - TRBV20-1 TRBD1 CSARDPGTGGNIQYF TGCAGTGCTAGAGATCCGGGGACAGGGGGAAACATTCAGTACTTC
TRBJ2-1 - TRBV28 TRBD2 CASSLMGGKQFF TGTGCCAGCAGTTTAATGGGAGGGAAGCAGTTCTTC
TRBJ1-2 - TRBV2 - CASSETQEGYGYTF TGTGCCAGCAGCGAAACACAAGAGGGCTATGGCTACACCTTC
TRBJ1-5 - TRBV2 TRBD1 CASSETGGNQPQHF TGTGCCAGCAGTGAGACAGGGGGCAATCAGCCCCAGCATTTT
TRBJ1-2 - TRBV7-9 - CASSSSRISNYGYTF TGTGCCAGCAGCTCCTCCCGGATTTCCAACTATGGCTACACCTTC
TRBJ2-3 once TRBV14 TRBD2 CASSQGLAGDRTDTQYF TGTGCCAGCAGCCAAGGACTAGCGGGAGACAGGACAGATACGCAGTATTTT
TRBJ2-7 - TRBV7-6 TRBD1 CASSFNTGAYEQYF TGTGCCAGCAGCTTTAACACAGGGGCCTACGAGCAGTACTTC
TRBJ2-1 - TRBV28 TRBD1 CASSLSRDRGPNEQFF TGTGCCAGCAGTTTATCCCGGGACAGGGGACCCAATGAGCAGTTCTTC